The T cell receptor beta chain under discussion was sequenced for a study of response to subunit inactivated influenza vaccine. TCRdb passed the RT-PCR reads through MiXCR, listing each CDR3 protein once. The sample carries around 710,000 distinct CDR3 sequences, approximately 15% recorded once. Findings and caveats of the study: Authors suggested that a seasonal influenza vaccination recruits few new T cells each time.

Per germline, CDR1 SGHTA and CDR2 FQGTGA. Deletions cut 5 bases from V and 6 bases from J, with 17 bases between. The CDR3 totals 15 residues. This clonotype was observed a single time. Its specificity is unknown. The chain combines TRBV7-3 with TRBJ2-1; the D gene is possibly TRBD2 (6 bases). The source was PBMCs from blood, collected around 14 days before vaccination. This sequence was found in a man in his fifties who received an inactivated influenza vaccine. Here the CDR3 reads CASSPSAGRFNEQFF. CDR3 sequence (DNA): TGTGCCAGCAGCCCATCAGCGGGCCGCTTCAATGAGCAGTTCTTC.